A selection of T cell receptor beta chains follows, all from one sample in a study of blood T cell repertoires in COVID-19. Sequencing used immunoSEQ multiplex PCR; TCRdb keeps in-frame clones, though not all of them. The data show about 120,000 clones, 85% to 90% seen once. The sample taken for sequencing was peripheral blood. The receptors come from a man between 60 and 75 years old with acute or convalescent COVID-19. Each CDR3 is given with its conserved first and last residue. The D gene is left open where the match is weak. Part of the rows lack a size; the others show once, few, many or a class for expanded clones.

D: TRBD1
J: TRBJ1-2
size: NA
V: TRBV30
CDR3: CAWSGTTGAGYTF
DNA: TGTGCCTGGAGTGGAACCACAGGGGCCGGCTACACCTTC

D: NA
J: TRBJ2-7
size: NA
V: TRBV7-9
CDR3: CASSLGGPNEQYF
DNA: TGTGCCAGCAGCCTAGGAGGGCCTAACGAGCAGTACTTC

D: NA
J: TRBJ2-5
size: NA
V: TRBV5-6
CDR3: CASSRGETQYF
DNA: TGTGCCAGCAGCAGAGGGGAGACCCAGTACTTC

D: TRBD1
J: TRBJ2-4
size: NA
V: TRBV12-3/TRBV12-4
CDR3: CASTPGQGNIQYF
DNA: TGTGCCAGCACTCCGGGACAGGGAAACATTCAGTACTTC

D: TRBD2
J: TRBJ2-1
size: NA
V: TRBV30
CDR3: CAGTSGSYEQFF
DNA: TGTGCCGGGACTAGCGGGAGCTACGAGCAGTTCTTC

D: NA
J: TRBJ1-5
size: NA
V: TRBV3-1/TRBV3-2
CDR3: CASSHSGDQPQHF
DNA: TGTGCCAGCAGCCATTCCGGGGATCAGCCCCAGCATTTT

D: TRBD1
J: TRBJ1-5
size: NA
V: TRBV18
CDR3: CASSPDRARNQPQHF
DNA: TGTGCCAGCTCACCGGACAGGGCCCGCAATCAGCCCCAGCATTTT

D: NA
J: TRBJ2-2
size: NA
V: TRBV5-8
CDR3: CASSPWQGREFAGELFF
DNA: TGTGCCAGCAGCCCCTGGCAGGGGAGAGAATTCGCCGGGGAGCTGTTTTTT

D: NA
J: TRBJ1-5
size: NA
V: TRBV10-3
CDR3: CAISERTGGREPQHF
DNA: TGTGCCATCAGTGAGAGGACCGGGGGTCGAGAGCCCCAGCATTTT

D: TRBD1
J: TRBJ1-6
size: NA
V: TRBV27
CDR3: CASTRDRDNSPLHF
DNA: TGTGCCAGCACAAGGGACAGGGACAATTCACCCCTCCACTTT

D: NA
J: TRBJ1-2
size: NA
V: TRBV28
CDR3: CASSVEMYYGYTF
DNA: TGTGCCAGCAGTGTTGAGATGTACTATGGCTACACCTTC

D: NA
J: TRBJ2-2
size: few
V: TRBV9
CDR3: CASSVELAGELFF
DNA: TGTGCCAGCAGCGTAGAACTGGCCGGGGAGCTGTTTTTT

D: TRBD1
J: TRBJ1-1
size: NA
V: TRBV27
CDR3: CASSPSPLRGTEAFF
DNA: TGTGCCAGCAGTCCGTCACCGCTCAGGGGGACTGAAGCTTTCTTT

D: TRBD1
J: TRBJ1-4
size: few
V: TRBV28
CDR3: CASSRTGQTNEKLFF
DNA: TGTGCCAGCAGCCGCACGGGACAGACTAATGAAAAACTGTTTTTT

D: NA
J: TRBJ2-1
size: few
V: TRBV20-1
CDR3: CSASDPSYNEQFF
DNA: TGCAGTGCTAGTGATCCGTCCTACAATGAGCAGTTCTTC

D: NA
J: TRBJ2-7
size: NA
V: TRBV7-6
CDR3: CASSSAGYEQYF
DNA: TGTGCCAGCAGCTCCGCGGGCTACGAGCAGTACTTC

D: TRBD1
J: TRBJ1-5
size: NA
V: TRBV7-7
CDR3: CASSFGQGMQPQHF
DNA: TGTGCCAGCAGCTTCGGACAGGGGATGCAGCCCCAGCATTTT

D: TRBD2
J: TRBJ2-3
size: NA
V: TRBV27
CDR3: CASGRGLAGVDTQYF
DNA: TGTGCCAGCGGTCGGGGACTAGCGGGAGTGGATACGCAGTATTTT

D: NA
J: TRBJ2-2
size: once
V: TRBV6-2/TRBV6-3
CDR3: CASSSSVTGELFF
DNA: TGTGCCAGCAGCTCTAGCGTAACCGGGGAGCTGTTTTTT